The entry that follows covers one TCR beta chain sequence. The entry originates in a study of blood T cell repertoires in COVID-19. Whole-study context: Sites across the United States, Italy and Spain contributed samples from acute and convalescent COVID-19. PBMCs, B-cell-depleted T cells, or T cells provided the cDNA or gDNA that made up the material.

Trimming took off 0 bases at V and 5 bases at J, with 5 bases between the two ends. The CDR3 has 13 amino acids. CDR1 and CDR2 (germline): MNHEY, SVGEGT. Assay used: immunoSEQ multiplex PCR; TCRdb lists only in-frame clones, some missing. The sample includes under 150,000 clones, around 81% of them seen just once. The V call is TRBV6-2 or TRBV6-3, the J call TRBJ1-5, with D unresolved. This receptor was taken from a man aged 35-49 years with active or convalescent COVID-19. Sequencing was performed on peripheral blood. CDR3: CASSYSGDQPQHF. For the CDR3, the DNA is TGTGCCAGCAGTTACTCCGGGGATCAGCCCCAGCATTTT.